This TCR beta chain was retrieved from a study of human thymus T cells. Study-wide results and limits: Thymic and blood repertoires appeared to show biased V and J gene usage.

As to this clone: The antigen is unknown.

Corrective heart surgery yielded the resections from which the thymus tissue came. The data were produced by immunoSEQ multiplex PCR, yet TCRdb's version contains in-frame clones alone and is incomplete. In the table there are around 120,000 clones, approximately 96% of which are singletons. This CDR3 spans 15 amino acids. The sequenced sample was thymus tissue. The chain combines TRBV1 with TRBJ1-6. TRBV1 has pseudogene status. The TCR originated in a boy younger than two with a congenital heart defect but otherwise immunologically healthy. The CDR3 reads CTSSQDGGYNSPLHF. DNA for the CDR3: TGCACCAGCAGCCAAGACGGAGGGTACAATTCACCCCTCCACTTT.